The rows below give T cell receptor beta chains drawn from one sample of a study of neoadjuvant anti-PD-1 for oral cavity cancer. The data were produced by immunoSEQ multiplex PCR, yet TCRdb's version contains in-frame clones alone and is incomplete. The sample records roughly 14,000 clones, approximately 77% being singletons. The sample here was PBMCs, taken after nivolumab (anti-PD-1) treatment. The receptors stem from a person aged 40 to 85 with oral cavity squamous cell carcinoma. CDR3s include the opening cysteine and the closing phenylalanine or tryptophan. A D gene is named only where the DNA matches it firmly. Part of the rows lack a size; the others show once, few, many or a class for expanded clones.

TRBV27	few	TRBJ1-4	.	TGTGCCAGCGGAGGCAGGGCGAATGAAAAACTGTTTTTT	CASGGRANEKLFF
TRBV5-1	.	TRBJ2-3	.	TGCGCCAGCAGCTTGGGGCTAGCCAGCACAGATACGCAGTATTTT	CASSLGLASTDTQYF
TRBV9	.	TRBJ2-5	TRBD2	TGTGCCAGCAGCGTAGGGACTAGCGGGGTCCAAGAGACCCAGTACTTC	CASSVGTSGVQETQYF
TRBV7-6	.	TRBJ1-5	.	TGTGCCAGCAGCCCACGAAGTGGGGGTATGAATCAGCCCCAGCATTTT	CASSPRSGGMNQPQHF
TRBV5-1	.	TRBJ2-7	.	TGCGCCAGCAGCTCGTGGATCGTGACAGACGAGCAGTACTTC	CASSSWIVTDEQYF
TRBV4-1	.	TRBJ2-1	.	TGCGCCAGCAGCCCGCGTCGGGTGACCTACAATGAGCAGTTCTTC	CASSPRRVTYNEQFF
TRBV30	.	TRBJ2-7	.	TGTGCCTCCACGAGGGAAGGGGTTCGCTACGAGCAGTACTTC	CASTREGVRYEQYF
TRBV7-3	few	TRBJ2-3	TRBD2	TGTGCCAGCAGCTTGAACCGTCCGGGACTAGCGGGAGATACGCAGTATTTT	CASSLNRPGLAGDTQYF
TRBV30	.	TRBJ1-2	.	TGTGCCTGGGGACAAGTCACGAGGGGTGGCTACACCTTC	CAWGQVTRGGYTF
TRBV4-1	.	TRBJ2-2	.	TGCGCCAGCAGTCCGGTATACGGGGGAGAGACCGGGGAGCTGTTTTTT	CASSPVYGGETGELFF
TRBV19	.	TRBJ1-5	.	TGTGCCAGTAGGGGGGTGGGAAGTGGCAATCAGCCCCAGCATTTT	CASRGVGSGNQPQHF
TRBV9	.	TRBJ1-1	TRBD1	TGTGCCAGCAGCCCAACGGGACAGCCAAATGAAGCTTTCTTT	CASSPTGQPNEAFF
TRBV10-1	few	TRBJ2-5	TRBD2	TGCGCCAGCAGTGTAGGAGCGGGGGGGCTTGGAGAGACCCAGTACTTC	CASSVGAGGLGETQYF
TRBV5-6	.	TRBJ1-4	.	TGTGCCAGCAGCTTGAAAGGAAGAAAACTGTTTTTT	CASSLKGRKLFF
TRBV9	few	TRBJ1-1	.	TGTGCCAGCAGCGTAGAGGGCCAAGCCGAAGCTTTCTTT	CASSVEGQAEAFF
TRBV7-9	.	TRBJ1-2	TRBD1	TGTGCCAGCAGCGATGGGCGAGGGGGCGCTGGGGGCTACACCTTC	CASSDGRGGAGGYTF
TRBV4-1	.	TRBJ1-5	.	TGCGCCAGCAGCCAATACGACTACAGCAATCAGCCCCAGCATTTT	CASSQYDYSNQPQHF
TRBV29-1	few	TRBJ2-2	.	TGCAGCGTTGCGGGCACCGGGGAGCTGTTTTTT	CSVAGTGELFF
TRBV30	few	TRBJ1-1	.	TGTGCCGGGGGGACTGGACGTTGGAACACTGAAGCTTTCTTT	CAGGTGRWNTEAFF
TRBV19	.	TRBJ1-5	TRBD1	TGTGCCAGTAGTAGAGACAGGGTCGGTGGCAATCAGCCCCAGCATTTT	CASSRDRVGGNQPQHF
TRBV7-3	.	TRBJ2-1	TRBD2	TGTGCCAGCAGCCCCAGCGCACTAGCGGGGGTGGAGCAGTTCTTC	CASSPSALAGVEQFF
TRBV11-2	.	TRBJ2-1	TRBD2	TGTGCCAGCAGCCCCCCCGGGAGGGCGCTGGGGCAGTTCTTC	CASSPPGRALGQFF
TRBV5-1	.	TRBJ1-6	TRBD1	TGCGCCAGCAGCACCCTTGGAGGGGGCGAATCACCCCTCCACTTT	CASSTLGGGESPLHF
TRBV11-2	.	TRBJ2-7	TRBD2	TGTGCCAGCAGCTTAGTTGCGGGAGCCCACGAGCAGTACTTC	CASSLVAGAHEQYF
TRBV27	.	TRBJ2-7	TRBD2	TGTGCCAGCAGTCGGGGGGGCTACTACGAGCAGTACTTC	CASSRGGYYEQYF
TRBV11-2	.	TRBJ2-7	TRBD2	TGTGCCAGCAGTTCGGGTTTTCGGGCTAGCGGGGACTACGAGCAGTACTTC	CASSSGFRASGDYEQYF
TRBV7-9	.	TRBJ1-2	.	TGTGCCAGCAGCATCAGCTCCGGGGTGAGGGTCGGTGGCTACACCTTC	CASSISSGVRVGGYTF
TRBV5-1	.	TRBJ2-3	TRBD2	TGCGCCAGCAGCCCGGGGGCTAGCGGGGGCCTGCTAGCGCAGTATTTT	CASSPGASGGLLAQYF
TRBV6-1	.	TRBJ1-5	.	TGTGCCAGCAGTGAAGTGTGGAGACGGCGAAAGAATAGCAATCAGCCCCAGCATTTT	CASSEVWRRRKNSNQPQHF
TRBV7-9	.	TRBJ2-7	TRBD2	TGTGCCAGCAGCTTATGGGTCGGGACTACTCCCTACGAGCAGTACTTC	CASSLWVGTTPYEQYF
TRBV28	.	TRBJ1-5	TRBD1	TGTGCCAGCAGTTTTTTTTCACAGGGGCATCAGCCCCAGCATTTT	CASSFFSQGHQPQHF
TRBV6-1	.	TRBJ2-3	.	TGTGCCAGCAGGGATCTAAGCGGATACACAGATACGCAGTATTTT	CASRDLSGYTDTQYF
TRBV10-1	.	TRBJ1-1	TRBD1	TGCGCCAGCAGTGAGTCAGTAACAGGGGCGCGTGAAGCTTTCTTT	CASSESVTGAREAFF
TRBV2	.	TRBJ1-2	TRBD1	TGTGCCGGAAAGGGACAGGGGATAGGCGGCTACACCTTC	CAGKGQGIGGYTF
TRBV2	.	TRBJ1-4	TRBD1	TGTGCCAGCAGTTCACGAAATGCCAGGGGGCCGGCCTTCACTAATGAAAAACTGTTTTTT	CASSSRNARGPAFTNEKLFF
TRBV27	.	TRBJ2-5	.	TGTGCCAGCAGTGCCCGACAGACCCAAGAGACCCAGTACTTC	CASSARQTQETQYF
TRBV25-1	.	TRBJ1-2	.	TGTGCCAGCAGTGGGGGGAGCGGGGGTATCTATGGCTACACCTTC	CASSGGSGGIYGYTF
TRBV19	few	TRBJ1-2	.	TGTGCCAGTAGTATTTCTAGCGGCTACTATGGCTACACCTTC	CASSISSGYYGYTF
TRBV7-9	.	TRBJ1-1	.	TGTGCCAGCAGCTTGTTTACGGGGGACACTGAAGCTTTCTTT	CASSLFTGDTEAFF
TRBV30	few	TRBJ1-2	TRBD1	TGTGCCTGGACAGGGGGATATGGCTACACCTTC	CAWTGGYGYTF
TRBV18	few	TRBJ2-5	.	TGTGCCAGCTCACTCACGGTAGGCCAAGAGACCCAGTACTTC	CASSLTVGQETQYF
TRBV9	.	TRBJ2-7	TRBD1	TGTGCCAGCAGCGTAGGAGGACAGGGGTACGAGCAGTACTTC	CASSVGGQGYEQYF
TRBV11-2	.	TRBJ1-2	.	TGTGCCAGCAGCTTACCAGGTGCATATGGCTACACCTTC	CASSLPGAYGYTF
TRBV5-1	.	TRBJ1-1	.	TGCGCCAGCAGCTTGTACGAAGGAGAAGCTTTCTTT	CASSLYEGEAFF
TRBV6-6	.	TRBJ2-7	.	TGTGCCAGCAGCCCCGGACGTTACGAGCAGTACTTC	CASSPGRYEQYF
TRBV19	.	TRBJ1-1	TRBD1	TGTGCCAGTAGTATCCGGGACAGGGTTTTTAGGATCACTGAAGCTTTCTTT	CASSIRDRVFRITEAFF
TRBV5-1	.	TRBJ1-1	.	TGCGCCAGCAGCTTCACAGAGTTGAACACTGAAGCTTTCTTT	CASSFTELNTEAFF
TRBV11-2	.	TRBJ2-7	TRBD2	TGTGCCAGCAGGTCCTGGGGGGGAGAGTCGGTTAACGAGCAGTACTTC	CASRSWGGESVNEQYF
TRBV5-1	.	TRBJ2-7	.	TGCGCCAGCAGCTTTATCGGCCAGGCCGAGCAGTACTTC	CASSFIGQAEQYF
TRBV6-5	.	TRBJ2-7	.	TGTGCCAGCAGCGGGACCGGGACCTACGAGCAGTACTTC	CASSGTGTYEQYF
TRBV13	few	TRBJ1-2	.	TGTGCCAGCAGCCTAGGTTCGGGGGGCGAGAACTATGGCTACACCTTC	CASSLGSGGENYGYTF